The source of this TCR beta chain is a study of blood T cell repertoires in COVID-19. At the level of the study: Acute and convalescent COVID-19 specimens originated in the United States, Italy and Spain. Sample material is recorded as cDNA or gDNA derived from T cells, B-cell-depleted T cells, or PBMCs.

Trimming removed 6 bases from V and 3 bases from J, with 20 bases in between. Per germline, CDR1 MNHEY and CDR2 SMNVEV (reference sequence). CDR3 length: 16 residues. In the study's own analysis: Nucleated cell number was recorded as an estimate derived from reference gene primer amplification. Measured with immunoSEQ multiplex PCR; TCRdb has only the in-frame clones, and not every one. V and J calls and clone size come straight from that table; D and trimming were deduced from the DNA. The sample consists of fewer than 150,000 clones, 84% of them appearing once. Sequences were obtained from peripheral blood. This TCR was recovered from a human donor in a cohort sampled during active COVID-19. The rearrangement joins TRBV27 to TRBJ1-2; TRBD1 is a possible D gene (6 bases). The CDR3 here is CASRRAGGAPDYGYTF. DNA of the CDR3: TGTGCCAGCAGGAGGGCCGGGGGGGCGCCCGACTATGGCTACACCTTC.